This entry describes one T cell receptor beta chain. What it recognizes is unknown. CD4+CD25+CD127- Tregs, CD4+CD25- non-Tregs, CD4 and CD8 cells were sorted. This record comes from a study of Tregs in tolerant kidney transplant recipients. Repertoires were generated with immunoSEQ multiplex PCR, while TCRdb's copy carries only in-frame clones and drops some. Found here are some 69,000 clones, 84% of them singletons; the top ten hold about 4.5%. In germline, CDR1 is MDHEN, CDR2 SYDVKM. The CDR3 has 16 amino acids. V lost 8 bases to trimming and J lost 7 bases; unmatched junction nucleotides: 15. Study outcomes and limitations: This study did not directly address biological reproducibility. Findings come from small patient numbers and require larger validation. The most relevant donor-specific Treg TCRbeta repertoire apparently came from expansion with activated donor B cells.

The sequenced sample was CD4+ T cells from blood. V is TRBV28 and J is TRBJ1-4; 8 bases are shared with TRBD1. The TCR originated in a human donor in good health. The CDR3 protein is CASCGFRGQLSEKLFF. The DNA of the CDR3 is TGTGCCAGCTGCGGTTTCAGGGGGCAGTTGAGTGAAAAACTGTTTTTT.